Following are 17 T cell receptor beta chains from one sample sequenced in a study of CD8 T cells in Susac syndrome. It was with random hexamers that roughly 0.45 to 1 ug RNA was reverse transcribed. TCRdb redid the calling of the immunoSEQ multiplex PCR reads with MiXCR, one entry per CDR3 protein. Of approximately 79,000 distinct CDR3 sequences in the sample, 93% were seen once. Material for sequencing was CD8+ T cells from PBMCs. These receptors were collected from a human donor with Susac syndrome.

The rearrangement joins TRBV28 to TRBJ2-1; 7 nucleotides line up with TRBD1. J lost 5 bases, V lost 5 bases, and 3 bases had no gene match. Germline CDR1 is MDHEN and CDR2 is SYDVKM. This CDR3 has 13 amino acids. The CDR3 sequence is CASSHRGNNEQFF. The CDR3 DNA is TGTGCCAGCAGTCACAGGGGAAACAATGAGCAGTTCTTC.

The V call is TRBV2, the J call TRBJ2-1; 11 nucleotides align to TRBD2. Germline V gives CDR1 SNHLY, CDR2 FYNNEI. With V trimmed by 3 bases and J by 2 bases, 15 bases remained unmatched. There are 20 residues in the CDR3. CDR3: CASSDINGTSGLTTYNEQFF. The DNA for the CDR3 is TGTGCCAGCAGTGACATAAACGGGACTAGCGGTCTTACGACCTACAATGAGCAGTTCTTC.

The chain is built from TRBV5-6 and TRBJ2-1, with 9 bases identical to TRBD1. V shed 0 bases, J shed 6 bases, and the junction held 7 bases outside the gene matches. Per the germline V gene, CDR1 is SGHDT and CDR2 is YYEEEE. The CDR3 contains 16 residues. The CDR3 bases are TGTGCCAGCAGCTTGGGGGACAGGGTGTCGGGCAATGAGCAGTTCTTC. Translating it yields CASSLGDRVSGNEQFF. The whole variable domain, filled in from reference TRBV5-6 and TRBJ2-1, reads DAGVTQSPTHLIKTRGQQVTLRCSPKSGHDTVSWYQQALGQGPQFIFQYYEEEERQRGNFPDRFSGHQFPNYSSELNVNALLLGDSALYLCASSLGDRVSGNEQFFGPGTRLTVL.

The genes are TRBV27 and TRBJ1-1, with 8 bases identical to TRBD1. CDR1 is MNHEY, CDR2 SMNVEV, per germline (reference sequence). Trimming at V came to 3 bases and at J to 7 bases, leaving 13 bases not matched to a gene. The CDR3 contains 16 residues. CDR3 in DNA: TGTGCCAGCAGTTTCCCCCCCGGACAGGGTAAGATTGAAGCTTTCTTT. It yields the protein CASSFPPGQGKIEAFF.

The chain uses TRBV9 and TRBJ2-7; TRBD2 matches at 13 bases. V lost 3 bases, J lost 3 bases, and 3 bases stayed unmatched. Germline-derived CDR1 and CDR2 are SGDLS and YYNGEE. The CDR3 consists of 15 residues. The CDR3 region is CASSGTSGGDYEQYF. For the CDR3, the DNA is TGTGCCAGCAGCGGGACTAGCGGGGGAGACTACGAGCAGTACTTC. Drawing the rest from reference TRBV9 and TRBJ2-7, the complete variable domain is DSGVTQTPKHLITATGQRVTLRCSPRSGDLSVYWYQQSLDQGLQFLIQYYNGEERAKGNILERFSAQQFPDLHSELNLSSLELGDSALYFCASSGTSGGDYEQYFGPGTRLTVT.

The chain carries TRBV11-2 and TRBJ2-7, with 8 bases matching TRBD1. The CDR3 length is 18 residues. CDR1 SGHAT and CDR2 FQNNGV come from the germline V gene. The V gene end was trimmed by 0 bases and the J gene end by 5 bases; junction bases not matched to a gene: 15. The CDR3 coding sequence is TGTGCCAGCAGCTTAGATCTAGGACTGACAGGGGCCCGCGACGAGCAGTACTTC. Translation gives CASSLDLGLTGARDEQYF.

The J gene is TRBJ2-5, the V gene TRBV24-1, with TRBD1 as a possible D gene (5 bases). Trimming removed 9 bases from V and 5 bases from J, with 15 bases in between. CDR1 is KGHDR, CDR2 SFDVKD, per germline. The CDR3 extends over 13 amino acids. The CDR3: CATSQGLKETQYF. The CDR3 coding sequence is TGTGCCACCTCCCAGGGATTGAAGGAGACCCAGTACTTC.

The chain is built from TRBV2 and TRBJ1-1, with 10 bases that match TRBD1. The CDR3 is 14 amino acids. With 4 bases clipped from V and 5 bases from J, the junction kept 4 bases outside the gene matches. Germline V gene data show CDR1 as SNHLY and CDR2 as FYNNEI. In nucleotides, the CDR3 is TGTGCCAGCAGTGGAGACAGGGGGCGGACTGAAGCTTTCTTT. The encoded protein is CASSGDRGRTEAFF.

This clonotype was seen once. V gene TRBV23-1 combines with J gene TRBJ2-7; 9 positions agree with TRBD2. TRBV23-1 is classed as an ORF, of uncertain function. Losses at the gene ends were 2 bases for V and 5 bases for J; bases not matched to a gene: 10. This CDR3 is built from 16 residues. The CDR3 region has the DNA TGCGCCAGCAGTCAAAGAAACATCGCTAGCGGGAACGAGCAGTACTTC. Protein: CASSQRNIASGNEQYF.

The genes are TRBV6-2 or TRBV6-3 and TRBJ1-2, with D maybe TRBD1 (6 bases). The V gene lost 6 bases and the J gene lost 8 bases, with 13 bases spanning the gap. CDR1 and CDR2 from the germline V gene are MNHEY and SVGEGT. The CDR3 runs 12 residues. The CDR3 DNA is TGTGCCAGCAGCCTTTTGACAGGCGGCTACACCTTC. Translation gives CASSLLTGGYTF.

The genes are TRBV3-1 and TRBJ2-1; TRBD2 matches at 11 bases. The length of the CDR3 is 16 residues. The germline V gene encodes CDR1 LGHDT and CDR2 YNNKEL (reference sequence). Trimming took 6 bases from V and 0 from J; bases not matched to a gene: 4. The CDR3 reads CASRRLAGSSYNEQFF. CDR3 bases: TGTGCCAGCAGGAGACTAGCGGGGAGCTCCTACAATGAGCAGTTCTTC.

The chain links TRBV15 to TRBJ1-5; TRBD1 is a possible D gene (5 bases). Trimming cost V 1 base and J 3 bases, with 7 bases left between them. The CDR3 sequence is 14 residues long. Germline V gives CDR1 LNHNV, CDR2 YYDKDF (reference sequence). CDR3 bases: TGTGCCACCAGCAGAGCGGGGGACAATCAGCCCCAGCATTTT. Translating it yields CATSRAGDNQPQHF.

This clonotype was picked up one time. CDR3 DNA sequence: TGTGCCAGCAGCTTAAGGGGCAGCTTCTCTGGGGCCAACGTCCTGACTTTC. This translates into CASSLRGSFSGANVLTF. This rearrangement joins TRBV5-6 to TRBJ2-6, with D tentatively TRBD1 (5 bases). The CDR3 is 17 residues long. The germline V and J ends were trimmed by 2 bases and 0 bases, with 12 bases remaining between them. Germline values: CDR1 SGHDT, CDR2 YYEEEE.

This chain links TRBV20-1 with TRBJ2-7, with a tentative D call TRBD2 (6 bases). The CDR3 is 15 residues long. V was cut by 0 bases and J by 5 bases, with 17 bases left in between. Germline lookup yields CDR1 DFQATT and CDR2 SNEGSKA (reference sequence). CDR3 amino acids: CSARDPSTRAHEQYF. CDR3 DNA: TGCAGTGCTAGAGATCCTTCGACTAGGGCCCACGAGCAGTACTTC.

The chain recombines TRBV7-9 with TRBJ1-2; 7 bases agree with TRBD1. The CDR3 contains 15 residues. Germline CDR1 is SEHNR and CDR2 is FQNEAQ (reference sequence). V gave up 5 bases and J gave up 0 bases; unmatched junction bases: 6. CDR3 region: CASSPVGQPNYGYTF. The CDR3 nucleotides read TGTGCCAGCAGCCCGGTGGGACAGCCTAACTATGGCTACACCTTC.

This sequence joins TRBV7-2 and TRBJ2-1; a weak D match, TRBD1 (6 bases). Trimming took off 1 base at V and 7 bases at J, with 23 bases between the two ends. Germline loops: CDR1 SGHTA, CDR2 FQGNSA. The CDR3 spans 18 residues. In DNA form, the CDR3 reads TGTGCCAGCAGCTTAGAACTTCTGCTGAGGGTCAGGGGTAATGAGCAGTTCTTC. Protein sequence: CASSLELLLRVRGNEQFF.

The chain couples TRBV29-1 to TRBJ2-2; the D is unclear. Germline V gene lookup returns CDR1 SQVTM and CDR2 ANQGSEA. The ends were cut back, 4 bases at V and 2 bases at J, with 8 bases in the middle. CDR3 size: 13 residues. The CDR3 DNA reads TGCAGCGTTGGGCAGATTAACACCGGGGAGCTGTTTTTT. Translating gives CSVGQINTGELFF.